This T cell receptor beta chain was captured by sequencing in a study of OX40 agonist ivuxolimab in advanced cancers. In the case of this clone: Its target is unknown.

The CDR3 is 15 amino acids. The V gene's germline CDR1 is ENHRY and CDR2 SYGVKD. Losses at the gene ends were 6 bases for V and 5 bases for J; bases not matched to a gene: 8. TCRdb's table, derived via immunoSEQ multiplex PCR, lists solely in-frame clones and lacks some. The table records roughly 75,000 clones, roughly 86% of them present only once. General study findings and limits: Relative to CD4+, CD8+ T cells held more expanded clones on average. Dosing at 0.1 to 3.0 mg/kg was accompanied by clonal expansion of CD4+ and CD8+ blood T cells by week 6.

The sequence was obtained from an adult with an advanced solid tumor such as melanoma, head and neck, liver or kidney cancer. The source was CD4+ or CD8+ T cells sorted from blood, collected in a trial of the OX40 agonist ivuxolimab. The V and J genes are TRBV10-3 and TRBJ2-2, with 8 bases that match TRBD1. CDR3 protein: CAISPGQGKTGELFF. CDR3 bases: TGTGCCATCAGCCCTGGACAGGGAAAAACCGGGGAGCTGTTTTTT.